Below, one T cell receptor (beta chain) is given with its context. Its antigen is unknown. The CDR3 sequence is 12 residues long. Germline-derived CDR1 and CDR2 are SQVTM and ANQGSEA. The data were obtained in a study of blood T cells in healthy people across ages. Overall study results and limits: Possibly, changes in expanded clonotypes were confounded because donor CMV status was unknown.

A second PCR of about 6 to 11 cycles used a sample-barcoded 5' primer and a J-beta primer mix. TCRdb fed the 5' RACE reads into MiXCR, producing one record per CDR3 protein. The sample includes 1.5 million to 2 million distinct CDR3 sequences, about 50% of them seen just once. This TCR was sampled from a woman between 35 and 50 years old in good health. The chain links TRBV29-1 to TRBJ1-4, with 9 nucleotides matching TRBD1. Material for sequencing was blood. CDR3 sequence (DNA): TGCGGCGCCAGACAGGGGGGCGAAAAACTGTTTTTT. Protein product: CGARQGGEKLFF. Using reference TRBV29-1 and TRBJ1-4 for the parts outside the CDR3, the full variable domain is SAVISQKPSRDICQRGTSLTIQCQVDSQVTMMFWYRQQPGQSLTLIATANQGSEATYESGFVIDKFPISRPNLTFSTLTVSNMSPEDSSIYLCGARQGGEKLFFGSGTQLSVL.